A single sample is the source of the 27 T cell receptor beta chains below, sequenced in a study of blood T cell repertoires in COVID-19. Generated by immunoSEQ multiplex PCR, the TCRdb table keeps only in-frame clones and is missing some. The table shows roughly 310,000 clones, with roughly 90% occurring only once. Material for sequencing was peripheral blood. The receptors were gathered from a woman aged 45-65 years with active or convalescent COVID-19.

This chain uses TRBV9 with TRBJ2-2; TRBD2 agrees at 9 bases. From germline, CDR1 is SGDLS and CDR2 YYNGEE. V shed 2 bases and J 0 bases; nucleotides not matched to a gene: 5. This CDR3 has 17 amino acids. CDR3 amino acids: CASSVLAGTSNTGELFF. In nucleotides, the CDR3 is TGTGCCAGCAGCGTCCTAGCGGGGACCTCGAACACCGGGGAGCTGTTTTTT.

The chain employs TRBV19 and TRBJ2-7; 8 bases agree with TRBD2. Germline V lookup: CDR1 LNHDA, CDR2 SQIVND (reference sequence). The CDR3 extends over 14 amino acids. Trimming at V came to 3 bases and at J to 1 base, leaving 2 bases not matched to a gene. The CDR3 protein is CASSMVAGSYEQYF. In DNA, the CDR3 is TGTGCCAGTAGTATGGTAGCGGGGTCCTACGAGCAGTACTTC.

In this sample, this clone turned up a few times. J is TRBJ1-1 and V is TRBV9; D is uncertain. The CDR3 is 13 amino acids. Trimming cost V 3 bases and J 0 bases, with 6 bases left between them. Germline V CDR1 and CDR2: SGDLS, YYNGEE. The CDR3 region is CASSADMNTEAFF. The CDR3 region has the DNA TGTGCCAGCAGCGCCGACATGAACACTGAAGCTTTCTTT.

Here the CDR3 DNA reads TGTGCCAGCAGTTACTCGGAGGGGCTTGGAAACACCATATATTTT. Amino acids: CASSYSEGLGNTIYF. The chain combines TRBV6-5 with TRBJ1-3; possibly TRBD1 for D (5 bases). V lost 0 bases to trimming and J lost 3 bases, with 9 bases between them. The CDR3 spans 15 residues. From germline, CDR1 is MNHEY and CDR2 SVGAGI.

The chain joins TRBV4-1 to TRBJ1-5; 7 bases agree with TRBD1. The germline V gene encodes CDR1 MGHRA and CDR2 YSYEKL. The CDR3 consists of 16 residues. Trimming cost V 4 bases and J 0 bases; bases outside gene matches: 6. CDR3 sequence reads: CASSRTGQYSNQPQHF. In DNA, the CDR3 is TGCGCCAGCAGCCGGACAGGACAATATAGCAATCAGCCCCAGCATTTT.

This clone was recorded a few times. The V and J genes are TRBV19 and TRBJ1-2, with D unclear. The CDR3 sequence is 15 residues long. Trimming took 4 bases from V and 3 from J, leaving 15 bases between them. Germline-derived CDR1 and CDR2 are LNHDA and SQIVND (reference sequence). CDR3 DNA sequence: TGTGCCAGTAGTAGTCTCCCGCCGAGGTACTATGGCTACACCTTC. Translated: CASSSLPPRYYGYTF. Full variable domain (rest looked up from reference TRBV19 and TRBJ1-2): DGGITQSPKYLFRKEGQNVTLSCEQNLNHDAMYWYRQDPGQGLRLIYYSQIVNDFQKGDIAEGYSVSREKKESFPLTVTSAQKNPTAFYLCASSSLPPRYYGYTFGSGTRLTVV.

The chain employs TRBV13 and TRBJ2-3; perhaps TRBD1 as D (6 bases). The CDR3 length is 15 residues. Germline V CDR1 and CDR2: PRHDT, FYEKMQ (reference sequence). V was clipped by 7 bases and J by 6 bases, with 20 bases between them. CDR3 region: CASTNALGGRDTQYF. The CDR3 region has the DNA TGTGCCAGCACCAATGCGCTTGGGGGCCGGGATACGCAGTATTTT.

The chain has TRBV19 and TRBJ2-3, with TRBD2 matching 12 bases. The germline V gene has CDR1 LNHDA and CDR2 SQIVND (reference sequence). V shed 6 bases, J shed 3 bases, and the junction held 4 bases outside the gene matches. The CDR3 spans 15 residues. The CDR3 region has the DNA TGTGCCAGTAGCGTGACTAGCGGGAGAACAGATACGCAGTATTTT. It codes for CASSVTSGRTDTQYF.

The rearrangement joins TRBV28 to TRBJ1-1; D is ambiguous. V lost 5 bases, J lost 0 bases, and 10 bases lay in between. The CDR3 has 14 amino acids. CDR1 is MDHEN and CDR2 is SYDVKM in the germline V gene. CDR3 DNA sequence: TGTGCCAGCAGTCGACACCAAGTGAACACTGAAGCTTTCTTT. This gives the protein CASSRHQVNTEAFF.

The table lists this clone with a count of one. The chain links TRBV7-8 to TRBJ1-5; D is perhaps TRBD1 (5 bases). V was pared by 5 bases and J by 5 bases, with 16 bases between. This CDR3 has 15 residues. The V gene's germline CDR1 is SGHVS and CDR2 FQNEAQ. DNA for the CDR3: TGTGCCAGCAGCCCTATCGACAGATTATATCAGCCCCAGCATTTT. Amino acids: CASSPIDRLYQPQHF.

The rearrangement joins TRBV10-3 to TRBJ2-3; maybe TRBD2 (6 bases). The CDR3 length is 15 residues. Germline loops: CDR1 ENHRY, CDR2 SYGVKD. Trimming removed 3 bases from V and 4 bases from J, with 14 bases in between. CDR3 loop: CAISETGGYADTQYF. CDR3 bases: TGTGCCATCAGTGAAACAGGAGGGTACGCAGATACGCAGTATTTT.

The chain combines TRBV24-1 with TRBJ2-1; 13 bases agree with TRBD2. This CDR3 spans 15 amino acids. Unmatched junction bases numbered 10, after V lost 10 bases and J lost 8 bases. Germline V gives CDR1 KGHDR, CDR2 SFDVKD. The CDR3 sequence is CATSKGLAGLDEQFF. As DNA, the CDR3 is TGTGCCACTTCTAAGGGACTAGCGGGGCTCGATGAGCAGTTCTTC.

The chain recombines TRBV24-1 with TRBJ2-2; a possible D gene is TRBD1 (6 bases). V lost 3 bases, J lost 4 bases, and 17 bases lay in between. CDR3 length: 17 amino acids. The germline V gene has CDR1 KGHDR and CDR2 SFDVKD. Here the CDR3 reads CATSDLITQGSTGELFF. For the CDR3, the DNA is TGTGCCACCAGTGATCTTATCACACAGGGAAGCACCGGGGAGCTGTTTTTT.

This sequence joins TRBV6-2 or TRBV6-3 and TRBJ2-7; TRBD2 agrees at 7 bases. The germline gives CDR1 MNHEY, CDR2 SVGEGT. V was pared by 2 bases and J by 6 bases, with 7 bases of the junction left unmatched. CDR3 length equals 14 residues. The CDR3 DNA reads TGTGCCAGCAGTTACCGGTGGGAGGGTGGCGAGCAGTACTTC. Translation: CASSYRWEGGEQYF.

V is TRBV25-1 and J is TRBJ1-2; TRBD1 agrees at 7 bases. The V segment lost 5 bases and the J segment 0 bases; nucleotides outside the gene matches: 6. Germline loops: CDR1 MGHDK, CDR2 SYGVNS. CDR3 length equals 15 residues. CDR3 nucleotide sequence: TGTGCCAGCAGTTCCCCAGGACAGGCTAACTATGGCTACACCTTC. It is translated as CASSSPGQANYGYTF.

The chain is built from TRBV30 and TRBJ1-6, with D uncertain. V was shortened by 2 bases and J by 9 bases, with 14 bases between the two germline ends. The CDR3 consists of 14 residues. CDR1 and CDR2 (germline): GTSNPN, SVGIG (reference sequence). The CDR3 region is CAWSKSGYGSPLHF. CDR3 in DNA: TGTGCCTGGAGTAAGTCGGGGTATGGTTCACCCCTCCACTTT.

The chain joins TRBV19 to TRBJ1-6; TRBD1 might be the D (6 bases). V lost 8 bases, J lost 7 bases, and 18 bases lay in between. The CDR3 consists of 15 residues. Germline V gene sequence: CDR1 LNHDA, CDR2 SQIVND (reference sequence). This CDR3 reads CASRNSRGGNSPLHF. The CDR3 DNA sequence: TGTGCCAGTCGCAATTCGAGGGGGGGGAATTCACCCCTCCACTTT.

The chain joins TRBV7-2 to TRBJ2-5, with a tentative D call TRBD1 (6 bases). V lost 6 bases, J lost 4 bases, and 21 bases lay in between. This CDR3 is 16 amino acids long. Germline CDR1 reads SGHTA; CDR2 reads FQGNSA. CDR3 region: CASSPIGGWAGETQYF. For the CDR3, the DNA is TGTGCCAGCAGTCCAATTGGGGGCTGGGCGGGAGAGACCCAGTACTTC.

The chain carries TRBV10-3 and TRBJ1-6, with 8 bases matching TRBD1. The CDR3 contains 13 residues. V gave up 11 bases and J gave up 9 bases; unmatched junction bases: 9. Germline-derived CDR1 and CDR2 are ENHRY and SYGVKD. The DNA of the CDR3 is TGTGCCTCGACAGGGGCGAACGGTTCACCCCTCCACTTT. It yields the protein CASTGANGSPLHF.

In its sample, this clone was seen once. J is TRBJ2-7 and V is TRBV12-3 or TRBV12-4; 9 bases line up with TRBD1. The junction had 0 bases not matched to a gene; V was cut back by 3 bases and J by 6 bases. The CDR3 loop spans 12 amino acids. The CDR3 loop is CASSLTGGEQYF. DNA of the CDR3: TGTGCCAGCAGTTTGACAGGGGGCGAGCAGTACTTC.

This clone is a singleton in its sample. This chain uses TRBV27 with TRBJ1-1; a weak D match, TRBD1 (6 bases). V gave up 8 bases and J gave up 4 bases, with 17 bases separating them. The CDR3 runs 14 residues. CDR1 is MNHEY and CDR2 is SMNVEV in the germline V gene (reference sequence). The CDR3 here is CASSPNRVGTEAFF. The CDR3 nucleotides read TGTGCCAGCTCACCGAACAGGGTAGGCACTGAAGCTTTCTTT.

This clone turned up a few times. CDR3 in DNA: TGTGCCAGTAAACAAGACAGGGAGAGTGGCTACACCTTC. It yields the protein CASKQDRESGYTF. The rearrangement uses TRBV19 and TRBJ1-2; 7 bases map to TRBD1. The CDR3 totals 13 residues. Germline trimming cut 7 bases from V and 7 bases from J; bases unmatched to any gene: 9. CDR1 and CDR2 (germline): LNHDA, SQIVND (reference sequence).

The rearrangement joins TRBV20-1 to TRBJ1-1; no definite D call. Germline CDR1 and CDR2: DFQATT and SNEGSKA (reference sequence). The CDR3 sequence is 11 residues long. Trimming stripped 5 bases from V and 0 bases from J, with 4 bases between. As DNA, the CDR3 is TGCAGTGCTTTCGTGAACACTGAAGCTTTCTTT. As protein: CSAFVNTEAFF.

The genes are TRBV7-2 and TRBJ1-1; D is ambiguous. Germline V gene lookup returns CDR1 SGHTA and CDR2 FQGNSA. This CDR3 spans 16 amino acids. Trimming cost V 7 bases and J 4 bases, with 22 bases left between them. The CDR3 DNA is TGTGCCAGCATCATCCGGACGGGGTCCCTACCCACTGAAGCTTTCTTT. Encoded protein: CASIIRTGSLPTEAFF.

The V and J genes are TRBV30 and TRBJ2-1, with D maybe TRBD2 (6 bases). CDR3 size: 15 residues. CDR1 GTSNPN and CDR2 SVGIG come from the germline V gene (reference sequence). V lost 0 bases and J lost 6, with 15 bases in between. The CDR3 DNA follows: TGTGCCTGGAGTGTACGGGCTAGCGTCGGCAATGAGCAGTTCTTC. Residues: CAWSVRASVGNEQFF. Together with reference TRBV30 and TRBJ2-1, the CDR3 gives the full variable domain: SQTIHQWPATLVQPVGSPLSLECTVEGTSNPNLYWYRQAAGRGLQLLFYSVGIGQISSEVPQNLSASRPQDRQFILSSKKLLLSDSGFYLCAWSVRASVGNEQFFGPGTRLTVL.

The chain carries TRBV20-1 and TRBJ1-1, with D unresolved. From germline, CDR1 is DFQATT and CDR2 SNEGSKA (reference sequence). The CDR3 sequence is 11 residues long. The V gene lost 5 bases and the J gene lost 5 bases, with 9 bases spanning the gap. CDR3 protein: CSAPWATEAFF. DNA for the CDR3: TGCAGTGCTCCTTGGGCGACTGAAGCTTTCTTT.

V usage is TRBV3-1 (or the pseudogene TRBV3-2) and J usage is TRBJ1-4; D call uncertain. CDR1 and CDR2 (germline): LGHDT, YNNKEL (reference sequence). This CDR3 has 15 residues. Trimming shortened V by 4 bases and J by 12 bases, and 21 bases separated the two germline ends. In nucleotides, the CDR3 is TGTGCCAGCAGCCCAGACACGGGAGCCCGACGGGAACTGTTTTTT. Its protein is CASSPDTGARRELFF.